This TCR beta chain appears in the sequencing data of a study of blood T cell repertoires in COVID-19. Overall study context: The cDNA or gDNA used as material had been derived from T cells, B-cell-depleted T cells, or PBMCs.

This table comes from immunoSEQ multiplex PCR, and its TCRdb copy is limited to in-frame clones, with some not included. The table has under 300,000 clones, about nine tenths seen once; the top ten hold about 16%. As to this clone: Other nucleotide sequences from this sample produce the same CDR3.

Participants were aged about 18 to 100 years from about two dozen US areas. Donors of Cohort 3 who recovered were those that had two negative PCRs, clearance, or symptom resolution. CDR1 and CDR2 (germline): SGHTA, FQGTGA. The ends were cut back, 1 base at V and 2 bases at J, with 6 bases in the middle. CDR3 length: 15 amino acids. This chain connects TRBV7-3 to TRBJ2-6; D is uncertain. Sequenced sample: PBMCs or T cells enriched from blood (not recorded which). This receptor was identified in a man between 18 and 35 years old who had recovered from COVID-19. Here the CDR3 reads CASSLNRAGANVLTF. In nucleotides, the CDR3 is TGTGCCAGCAGCTTAAACCGGGCTGGGGCCAACGTCCTGACTTTC.